The TCR beta chain under discussion was sequenced for a study of cytomegalovirus exposure and HLA in healthy donors. Regarding the study as a whole: A prior analysis recorded that most TCR beta V segments were productive about 87% or about 30% of the time.

As regards this clone: Its specificity is not known.

Germline CDR1 reads LNHNV; CDR2 reads YYDKDF (reference sequence). CDR3 size: 17 residues. V trimming: 0 bases; J trimming: 6 bases; junction bases outside the gene matches: 12. The PCR employed 60 Vbeta primers together with 13 Jbeta primers. TCRdb's copy holds only in-frame clones and misses some; the assay was immunoSEQ multiplex PCR. The data hold about 210,000 clones, with 65% to 90% observed a single time. Specimen: PBMCs. The receptor comes from a woman in her 30s in good health and CMV-seronegative. The V and J genes are TRBV15 and TRBJ2-3; 7 bases are a match to TRBD2. CDR3 region: CATSRDGAGVVSDTQYF. The CDR3 region has the DNA TGTGCCACCAGCAGAGATGGGGCGGGAGTCGTCTCGGATACGCAGTATTTT.